Described below is a single TCR beta chain sequence and its context. With V trimmed by 3 bases and J by 0 bases, 8 bases remained unmatched. CDR3 length: 17 residues. Germline CDR1 KGHSH, CDR2 LQKENI. Data came from immunoSEQ multiplex PCR; TCRdb stores just in-frame clones and leaves some out. Of about 310,000 clones in the sample, about nine tenths were seen once. This sample stems from a study of blood T cell repertoires in COVID-19. Study background: Sample material is recorded as cDNA or gDNA derived from T cells, B-cell-depleted T cells, or PBMCs.

Recovered status applied to Cohort 3 donors who had two consecutive negative PCRs. It also applied to those with clearance or with symptom resolution. This TCR came from a woman aged 25 to 39 who had recovered from COVID-19. The sample comprised PBMCs or T cells enriched from blood (not recorded which). This rearrangement joins TRBV18 to TRBJ1-2; 9 bases map to TRBD1. The CDR3 DNA sequence: TGTGCCAGCTCACCTTCCGGACAGGGGTTGGCTAACTATGGCTACACCTTC. This sequence encodes CASSPSGQGLANYGYTF. Combining the CDR3 with reference TRBV18 and TRBJ1-2 gives the whole variable domain NAGVMQNPRHLVRRRGQEARLRCSPMKGHSHVYWYRQLPEEGLKFMVYLQKENIIDESGMPKERFSAEFPKEGPSILRIQQVVRGDSAAYFCASSPSGQGLANYGYTFGSGTRLTVV.